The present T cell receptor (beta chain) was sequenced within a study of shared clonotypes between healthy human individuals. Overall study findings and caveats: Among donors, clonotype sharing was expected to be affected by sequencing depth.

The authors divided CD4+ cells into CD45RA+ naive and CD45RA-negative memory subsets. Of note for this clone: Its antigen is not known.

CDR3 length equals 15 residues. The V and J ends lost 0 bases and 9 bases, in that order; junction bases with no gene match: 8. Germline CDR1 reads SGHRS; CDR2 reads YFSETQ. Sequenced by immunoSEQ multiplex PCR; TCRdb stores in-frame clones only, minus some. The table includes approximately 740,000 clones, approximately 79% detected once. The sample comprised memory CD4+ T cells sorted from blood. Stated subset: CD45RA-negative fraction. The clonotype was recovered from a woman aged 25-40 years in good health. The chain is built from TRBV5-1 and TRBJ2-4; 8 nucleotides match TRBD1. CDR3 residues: CASSLADRDDGIQYF. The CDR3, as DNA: TGCGCCAGCAGCTTGGCGGACAGGGATGACGGCATTCAGTACTTC. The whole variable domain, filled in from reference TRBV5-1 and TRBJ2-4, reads KAGVTQTPRYLIKTRGQQVTLSCSPISGHRSVSWYQQTPGQGLQFLFEYFSETQRNKGNFPGRFSGRQFSNSRSEMNVSTLELGDSALYLCASSLADRDDGIQYFGAGTRLSVL.